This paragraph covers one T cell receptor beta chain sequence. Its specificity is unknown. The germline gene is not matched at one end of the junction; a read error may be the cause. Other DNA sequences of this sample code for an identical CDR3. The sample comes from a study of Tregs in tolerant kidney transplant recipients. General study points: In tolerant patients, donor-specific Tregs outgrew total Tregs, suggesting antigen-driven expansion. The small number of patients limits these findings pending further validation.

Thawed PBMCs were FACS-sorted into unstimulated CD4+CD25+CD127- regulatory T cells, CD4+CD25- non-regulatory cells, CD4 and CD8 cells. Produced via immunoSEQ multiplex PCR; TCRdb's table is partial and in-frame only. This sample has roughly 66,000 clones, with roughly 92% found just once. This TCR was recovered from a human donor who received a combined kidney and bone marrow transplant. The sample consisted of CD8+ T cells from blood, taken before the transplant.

CDR3 bases: TGCGCCAGCAGCCAGGAGAGCTCCTATAATTCCCCCCTCCACTTT. This encodes CASSQESSYNSPLHF. The rearrangement links TRBV4-3 to TRBJ1-6; D remains unclear. The CDR3 extends over 15 amino acids. CDR1 and CDR2 (germline): LGHNA, YSLEER.